The next 17 T cell receptor beta chains were all read from a single sample in a study of Tregs in tolerant kidney transplant recipients. Recipients received nonmyeloablative bone marrow transplants from related graft donors, with transient mixed chimerism. Produced via immunoSEQ multiplex PCR; TCRdb's table is partial and in-frame only. Of roughly 54,000 clones in the sample, over 85% were seen once. This material consisted of CD8+ T cells from blood (PBMCs), taken 12 months after the transplant. The source is a human patient who received a combined kidney and bone marrow transplant. Some T cells could come from the graft donor.

The sample holds a few counts of this clone. The V gene is TRBV2, the J gene TRBJ2-7; a possible D gene is TRBD2 (5 bases). V shed 8 bases and J shed 2 bases, with 25 bases lying between them. Germline loops: CDR1 SNHLY, CDR2 FYNNEI. The CDR3 is made up of 17 amino acids. The CDR3 is CASQHYTPGLNPYEQYF. The CDR3, as DNA: TGTGCCAGCCAGCATTACACGCCAGGACTGAACCCCTACGAGCAGTACTTC.

CDR3 region: CASSVGTLQRETQYF. The CDR3 DNA is TGTGCCAGCAGCGTCGGGACTCTCCAGAGAGAGACCCAGTACTTC. The chain links TRBV9 to TRBJ2-5, with D perhaps TRBD2 (6 bases). The CDR3 is 15 amino acids. V was pared by 2 bases and J by 4 bases, with 15 bases between. CDR1 SGDLS and CDR2 YYNGEE come from the germline V gene.

This clone has just one count. This chain connects TRBV7-8 to TRBJ2-7, with D perhaps TRBD2 (5 bases). From germline, CDR1 is SGHVS and CDR2 FQNEAQ. Trimming left V 6 bases short and J 6 bases short, with 18 bases between. The CDR3 runs to 14 residues. CDR3 nucleotide sequence: TGTGCCAGCAGTCAGCTATCTAGCTCTGGCGAGCAGTACTTC. Protein sequence: CASSQLSSSGEQYF.

This chain joins TRBV27 and TRBJ1-5; D possibly corresponds to TRBD1 (6 bases). The CDR3 sequence is 14 residues long. CDR1 and CDR2 (germline): MNHEY, SMNVEV (reference sequence). Trimming left V 9 bases short and J 1 base short, with 13 bases between. For the CDR3, the DNA is TGTGCCAGGTATGACAGGTCCAGCAATCAGCCCCAGCATTTT. The encoded protein is CARYDRSSNQPQHF.

CDR3 residues: CASSQLWGHRGSDYEQYF. DNA for the CDR3: TGTGCCAGCAGCCAACTCTGGGGGCACAGGGGGTCAGACTACGAGCAGTACTTC. The chain recombines TRBV4-2 with TRBJ2-7; TRBD1 matches 8 bases. This CDR3 spans 18 amino acids. Losses at the gene ends were 2 bases for V and 3 bases for J; bases not matched to a gene: 15. Germline V gene lookup returns CDR1 LGHNA and CDR2 YNFKEQ.

This clone was counted once. At one end the junction does not follow the germline gene, possibly because of a read error. The identical CDR3 is also encoded by other nucleotide sequences in the sample. The chain has TRBV9 and TRBJ1-1; 7 nucleotides line up with TRBD1. This CDR3 comprises 15 residues. Per germline, CDR1 SGDLS and CDR2 YYNGEE. The CDR3, as DNA: TGCGCCAGCAGCGCGAAGACAGGGATCTTCGCTGAAGCTTTCTTT. Its translation: CASSAKTGIFAEAFF.

In regard to this clone: One end of the junction fails to match germline, which may point to a read error. The V call is TRBV12-5, the J call TRBJ2-1; possibly TRBD1 for D (5 bases). The CDR3 length is 13 residues. Germline loops: CDR1 LGHNT, CDR2 FRNRAP. The CDR3 coding sequence is TGTGCTAGTGGTTTGGTACTCTCAGGGTTAAGTATCTTC. Translated, it gives CASGLVLSGLSIF.

The chain employs TRBV11-2 and TRBJ1-1; no reliable D call. The CDR3 runs to 12 residues. Trimming took off 1 base at V and 8 bases at J, with 8 bases between the two ends. In germline, CDR1 is SGHAT, CDR2 FQNNGV. The CDR3 region is CASSLGRREAFF. The CDR3 nucleotides read TGTGCCAGCAGCTTAGGCCGGAGGGAAGCTTTCTTT. The full variable domain, in which reference TRBV11-2 and TRBJ1-1 provide the parts outside the CDR3, is EAGVAQSPRYKIIEKRQSVAFWCNPISGHATLYWYQQILGQGPKLLIQFQNNGVVDDSQLPKDRFSAERLKGVDSTLKIQPAKLEDSAVYLCASSLGRREAFFGQGTRLTVV.

This clone appeared once. The CDR3 DNA follows: TGCGCCAGCAGCCCCCTCCTGGACAGTCTGGCCCAGTACTTC. Protein product: CASSPLLDSLAQYF. The J gene is TRBJ2-5, the V gene TRBV4-1, with D tentatively TRBD1 (6 bases). V was clipped by 4 bases and J by 9 bases, with 18 bases between them. The germline V gene has CDR1 MGHRA and CDR2 YSYEKL. The CDR3 loop spans 14 amino acids.

The chain couples TRBV11-2 to TRBJ1-4, with D possibly being TRBD1 (5 bases). CDR1 and CDR2 from the germline V gene are SGHAT and FQNNGV. This CDR3 spans 12 amino acids. Trimming took 3 bases from V and 7 from J, leaving 6 bases between them. The CDR3 here is CASSLGGEKLFF. In nucleotides, the CDR3 is TGTGCCAGCAGCTTGGGGGGTGAAAAACTGTTTTTT.

The chain is built from TRBV4-1 and TRBJ2-7; 7 bases match TRBD1. The J segment lost 7 bases and the V segment lost 1 base, leaving 10 bases of the junction unmatched. Germline lookup yields CDR1 MGHRA and CDR2 YSYEKL. This CDR3 spans 15 amino acids. This CDR3 is CASSQVTGAGGEQYF. As DNA, the CDR3 is TGCGCCAGCAGCCAAGTTACAGGGGCCGGTGGGGAGCAGTACTTC.

The chain uses TRBV2 and TRBJ2-2; perhaps TRBD2 as D (6 bases). The CDR3 runs 17 residues. The V end was cut by 10 bases, the J end by 7 bases, with 28 bases between. Germline values: CDR1 SNHLY, CDR2 FYNNEI. This CDR3 reads CATAIGRQAGYSGELFF. The CDR3 DNA reads as TGTGCCACAGCGATAGGGAGGCAGGCAGGGTATAGCGGGGAGCTGTTTTTT.

The chain employs TRBV15 and TRBJ1-2; D might be TRBD1 (6 bases). The CDR3 consists of 13 residues. CDR1 is LNHNV and CDR2 is YYDKDF in the germline V gene (reference sequence). V lost 8 bases and J 1 base, leaving 11 bases between the germline ends. In DNA, the CDR3 is TGTGCCACCTCGACGGGACATAACTATGGCTACACCTTC. Its protein is CATSTGHNYGYTF.

The chain uses TRBV21-1 and TRBJ2-1; the DNA was not used to check the table's D call, TRBD2. TRBV21-1 is given as a pseudogene. This CDR3 is 17 amino acids long. CDR3: CASSKVWREDSYNEQFF. For the CDR3, the DNA is TGTGCCAGCAGCAAAGTATGGCGGGAGGATAGTTACAATGAGCAGTTCTTC.

The V gene is TRBV30, the J gene TRBJ2-7; D not resolved. This CDR3 has 12 residues. The V gene lost 3 bases and the J gene lost 1 base, with 7 bases spanning the gap. The germline V gene has CDR1 GTSNPN and CDR2 SVGIG (reference sequence). The chain's CDR3 is CAWSDTSYEQYF. CDR3 bases: TGTGCCTGGAGCGACACTTCCTACGAGCAGTACTTC.

The chain carries TRBV5-6 and TRBJ2-4; 7 bases match TRBD1. The germline CDR1 and CDR2 sequences are SGHDT and YYEEEE. The CDR3 has 16 amino acids. The V and J ends lost 2 bases and 8 bases, in that order; junction bases with no gene match: 13. CDR3 nucleotides: TGTGCCAGCAGCTTTTTTCACGGAAAAAGGGGGCACATTCAGTACTTC. This gives the protein CASSFFHGKRGHIQYF.

This chain uses TRBV13 with TRBJ2-3, with 14 bases identical to TRBD2. The CDR3 is 19 amino acids. CDR1 is PRHDT and CDR2 is FYEKMQ in the germline V gene (reference sequence). Trimming at V came to 4 bases and at J to 7 bases, leaving 16 bases not matched to a gene. The CDR3 bases are TGTGCCAGCAGCTCCCAGGGACTAGCGGGGGTCCTTGTCCCCTATACGCAGTATTTT. As protein: CASSSQGLAGVLVPYTQYF.